What follows are 17 T cell receptor beta chains derived from one specimen sequenced in a study of regulatory T cells in long-lasting Graves disease. Noted time point: newly diagnosed GD, antithyroid drugs for less than 3 months. TCR sequences were obtained from RNA taken from PBMCs. Construction of TCR beta libraries relied on iRepertoire HTBI primers and on Arm-PCR targeting CDR3 regions. TCRdb ran MiXCR on the multiplex PCR reads and lists one entry per CDR3 protein. Among fewer than 550,000 distinct CDR3 sequences, about 16% were seen once, and the ten largest hold approximately 25%. Separately, the same data were catalogued under a study of T cells in Graves' hyperthyroidism and ophthalmopathy.

Sequenced here: peripheral blood mononuclear cells (PBMCs), sampled at new diagnosis, from a patient treated with antithyroid drugs. The receptors derive from a middle-aged woman with Graves disease.

With regard to this clonotype: This may be a read error, as it is one base from a much larger clone. V usage is TRBV6-1 and J usage is TRBJ1-3; D is unresolved. This CDR3 spans 14 amino acids. Per germline, CDR1 MNHNS and CDR2 SASEGT. CDR3 residues: CASSKAFSGNTIHF. The CDR3, as DNA: TGTGCCAGCAGTAAGGCCTTCTCTGGAAACACCATACATTTT.

The rearrangement joins TRBV28 to TRBJ2-5, with TRBD1 identical over 7 bases. J lost 3 bases, V lost 5 bases, and 12 bases had no gene match. The CDR3 has 16 amino acids. Germline-derived CDR1 and CDR2 are MDHEN and SYDVKM. CDR3 DNA sequence: TGTGCCAGCAGTCCCCGCCCCACCGACAGGGAAGAGACCCAGTACTTC. As protein: CASSPRPTDREETQYF.

This clonotype was picked up many times. The chain couples TRBV20-1 to TRBJ1-1; D possibly corresponds to TRBD1 (6 bases). V was pared by 4 bases and J by 1 base, with 13 bases between. This CDR3 region has 14 residues. CDR1 DFQATT and CDR2 SNEGSKA come from the germline V gene (reference sequence). The CDR3 here is CSANFRGQNTEAFF. As DNA, the CDR3 is TGCAGTGCTAACTTCCGGGGGCAGAACACTGAAGCTTTCTTT.

This chain uses TRBV27 with TRBJ1-4, with a possible D match to TRBD1 (5 bases). V lost 2 bases, J lost 3 bases, and 10 bases lay in between. CDR3 length: 15 amino acids. Germline CDR1 is MNHEY and CDR2 is SMNVEV (reference sequence). This chain's CDR3 is CASSLPKGSNEKLFF. CDR3 bases: TGTGCCAGCAGTTTACCTAAGGGGTCTAATGAAAAACTGTTTTTT.

The chain links TRBV5-4 to TRBJ2-1, with D perhaps being TRBD1 or TRBD2 (6 bases each). The germline V and J ends were trimmed by 4 bases and 5 bases, with 22 bases remaining between them. CDR1 SGHNT and CDR2 YYREEE come from the germline V gene (reference sequence). The CDR3 totals 17 residues. In DNA form, the CDR3 reads TGTGCCAGCAGCCCACCGACGACTAGAGGGGGTAACAATGAGCAGTTCTTC. Translating gives CASSPPTTRGGNNEQFF.

For this clonotype: This clone may be a read error of a much larger clone one base away. The V call is TRBV6-1, the J call TRBJ2-3, with TRBD2 matching 10 bases. Per germline, CDR1 MNHNS and CDR2 SASEGT. The CDR3 has 16 amino acids. The CDR3 loop reads CASRNSGGAVKDAQYF. In DNA, the CDR3 is TGTGCCAGCAGAAACAGCGGGGGGGCAGTTAAAGATGCGCAGTATTTT.

Many counts were recorded for this clonotype. The V gene is TRBV5-1, the J gene TRBJ1-3; tentatively, D is TRBD1 (5 bases). The CDR3 covers 14 residues. Germline values: CDR1 SGHRS, CDR2 YFSETQ. Trimming stripped 2 bases from V and 2 bases from J, with 8 bases between. Here the CDR3 reads CASSFEGPGNTIYF. Here the CDR3 DNA reads TGCGCCAGCAGCTTTGAGGGACCTGGAAACACCATATATTTT.

This clonotype was counted between two and nine times. The V call is TRBV12-5, the J call TRBJ1-1; possibly TRBD1 for D (6 bases). Looked up from germline, CDR1 is LGHNT and CDR2 is FRNRAP. This CDR3 is 11 amino acids long. Between the trimmed V and J ends, which lost 3 bases and 11 bases, there was a span of 10 bases. CDR3 DNA: TGTGCTAGTGGTTTTGAGGGGGGGGCTTTCTTT. This translates into CASGFEGGAFF.

This clonotype was seen many times. This sequence joins TRBV12-3 or TRBV12-4 and TRBJ2-2, with TRBD2 matching 16 bases. The CDR3 loop spans 16 amino acids. V was pared by 6 bases and J by 7 bases, with 5 bases of the junction left unmatched. CDR3 region: CASSLGLAGGGGELFF. The CDR3 DNA reads TGTGCCAGCAGCCTGGGACTAGCGGGGGGGGGCGGGGAGCTGTTTTTT.

This clonotype was detected many times. This chain uses TRBV9 with TRBJ1-2; no firm D call. Germline values: CDR1 SGDLS, CDR2 YYNGEE. CDR3 length equals 15 residues. V shed 0 bases and J shed 5 bases, with 14 bases lying between them. The CDR3 bases are TGTGCCAGCAGCGTAGGTCGGACGGGCGCGTATGGCTACACCTTC. Its protein product is CASSVGRTGAYGYTF.

The V and J genes are TRBV7-9 and TRBJ2-3, with D hard to call. Deletions cut 1 base from V and 8 bases from J, with 13 bases between. This CDR3 region has 14 residues. Germline V gene lookup returns CDR1 SEHNR and CDR2 FQNEAQ (reference sequence). The CDR3 DNA follows: TGTGCCAGCAGCTTAGATAACTATCAAAGTACGCAGTATTTT. It codes for CASSLDNYQSTQYF.

This chain joins TRBV14 and TRBJ2-7; D is possibly TRBD1 (5 bases). This CDR3 contains 15 residues. The V end was cut by 3 bases, the J end by 4 bases, with 16 bases between. The germline CDR1 and CDR2 sequences are SGHDN and FVKESK. CDR3 loop: CASSHKDVDSYEQYF. CDR3 in DNA: TGTGCCAGCAGCCATAAAGATGTCGACAGTTACGAGCAGTACTTC.

This clonotype was counted between two and nine times. J is TRBJ1-4 and V is TRBV19; no clear D gene. The V end lost 5 bases, the J end lost 6 bases, and 19 bases lay between the germline ends. Germline V CDR1 and CDR2: LNHDA, SQIVND (reference sequence). The length of the CDR3 is 16 residues. The chain's CDR3 is CASSFETGGRYEKLFF. The CDR3 nucleotides are TGTGCCAGTAGTTTCGAAACGGGAGGGCGATATGAAAAACTGTTTTTT.

Only a few counts were recorded for this clonotype. The chain has TRBV12-5 and TRBJ1-2; perhaps TRBD1 as D (6 bases). Deletions cut 2 bases from V and 4 bases from J, with 11 bases between. The CDR3 consists of 14 residues. Germline-derived CDR1 and CDR2 are LGHNT and FRNRAP. The CDR3 protein is CASGLLDSFYGYTF. The CDR3 DNA sequence: TGTGCTAGTGGTTTGTTGGACAGTTTCTATGGCTACACCTTC.

This clonotype has a handful of counts. The chain joins TRBV5-1 to TRBJ2-2; D gene unclear. The CDR3 covers 13 residues. Germline CDR1 SGHRS, CDR2 YFSETQ. V lost 0 bases and J 6 bases, leaving 6 bases between the germline ends. The CDR3 DNA reads as TGCGCCAGCAGCTTGGTAGTTTCCGGGGAGCTGTTTTTT. It translates to CASSLVVSGELFF.

This clonotype has a count of ten or more. This sequence joins TRBV3-1 and TRBJ2-7; perhaps TRBD1 as D (6 bases). V lost 0 bases and J lost 2, with 14 bases in between. This CDR3 spans 16 amino acids. CDR1 is LGHDT and CDR2 is YNNKEL in the germline V gene (reference sequence). The CDR3 sequence: CASSQDHRARAYEQYF. The CDR3 DNA is TGTGCCAGCAGCCAAGACCACAGGGCACGGGCCTACGAGCAGTACTTC.

The V and J genes are TRBV4-1 and TRBJ1-2; 12 positions match TRBD1. The CDR3 has 17 residues. V shed 0 bases and J 8 bases; nucleotides not matched to a gene: 10. The V gene's germline CDR1 is MGHRA and CDR2 YSYEKL. CDR3 sequence reads: CASSQEGQGARVAGYTF. Here the CDR3 DNA reads TGCGCCAGCAGCCAAGAGGGACAGGGGGCGAGGGTTGCGGGCTACACCTTC.